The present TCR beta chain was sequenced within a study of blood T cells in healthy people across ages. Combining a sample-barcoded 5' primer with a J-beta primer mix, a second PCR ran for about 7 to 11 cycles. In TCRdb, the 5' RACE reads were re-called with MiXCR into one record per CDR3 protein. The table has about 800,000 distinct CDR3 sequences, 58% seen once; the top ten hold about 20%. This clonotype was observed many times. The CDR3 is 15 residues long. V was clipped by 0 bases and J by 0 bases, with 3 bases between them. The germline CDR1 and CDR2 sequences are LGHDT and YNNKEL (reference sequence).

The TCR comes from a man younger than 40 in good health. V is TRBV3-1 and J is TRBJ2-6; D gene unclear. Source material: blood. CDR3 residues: CASSQDSSGANVLTF. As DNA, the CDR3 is TGTGCCAGCAGCCAAGATAGCTCTGGGGCCAACGTCCTGACTTTC.